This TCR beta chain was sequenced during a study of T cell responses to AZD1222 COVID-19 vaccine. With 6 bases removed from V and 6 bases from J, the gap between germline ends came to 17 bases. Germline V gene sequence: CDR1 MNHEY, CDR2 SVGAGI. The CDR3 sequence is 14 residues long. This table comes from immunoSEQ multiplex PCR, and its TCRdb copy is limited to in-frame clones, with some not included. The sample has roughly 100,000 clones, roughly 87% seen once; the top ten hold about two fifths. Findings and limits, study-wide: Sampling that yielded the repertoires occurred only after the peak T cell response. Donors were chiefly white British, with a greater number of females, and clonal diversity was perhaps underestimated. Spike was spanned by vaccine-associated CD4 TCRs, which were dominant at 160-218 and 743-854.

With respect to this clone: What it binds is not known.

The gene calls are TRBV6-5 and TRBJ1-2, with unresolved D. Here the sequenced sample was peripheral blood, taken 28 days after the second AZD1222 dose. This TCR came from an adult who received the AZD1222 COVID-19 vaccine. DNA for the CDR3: TGTGCCAGCAGGGTGGACCACTTGGCTAATGGCTACACCTTC. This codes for CASRVDHLANGYTF.